The rows below give T cell receptor beta chains drawn from one sample of a study of blood T cell repertoires in COVID-19. TCRdb keeps only in-frame clones here, not all; method: immunoSEQ multiplex PCR. The table includes 150,000 to 200,000 clones, about 80% detected once. The sequenced sample consisted of PBMCs or T cells enriched from blood (not recorded which). The receptors stem from a woman aged 60-75 years with acute COVID-19. Both conserved end residues are part of each CDR3. D genes are given only for firm matches. Clone size is shown for a subset of rows, as once, few, many or a class of expanded clone.

V,J,size,D,CDR3,DNA
TRBV11-2,TRBJ1-1,.,.,CASSFPQGEAFF,TGTGCCAGCAGCTTCCCTCAGGGAGAAGCTTTCTTT
TRBV7-2,TRBJ2-5,.,TRBD1,CASSLATGWGETQYF,TGTGCCAGCAGCTTAGCGACAGGGTGGGGGGAGACCCAGTACTTC
TRBV30,TRBJ2-1,.,TRBD2,CAWSVLGLSNEQFF,TGTGCCTGGAGTGTACTGGGACTATCGAATGAGCAGTTCTTC
TRBV29-1,TRBJ2-5,.,TRBD2,CSVEWSRGRAQYF,TGCAGCGTTGAATGGAGTCGGGGGAGGGCCCAGTACTTC
TRBV24-1,TRBJ2-1,.,TRBD2,CATSDFGPSGNNNEQFF,TGTGCCACCAGTGATTTCGGCCCTAGCGGGAATAACAATGAGCAGTTCTTC
TRBV6-2/TRBV6-3,TRBJ2-1,.,.,CASSYSILGASSYNEQFF,TGTGCCAGCAGTTACTCGATCCTAGGCGCGAGCTCCTACAATGAGCAGTTCTTC
TRBV6-1,TRBJ2-1,once,TRBD2,CASSEERGRYNEQFF,TGTGCCAGCAGTGAAGAGCGGGGTCGGTACAATGAGCAGTTCTTC
TRBV19,TRBJ2-3,.,.,CASAWRGLADTQYF,TGTGCCAGCGCGTGGAGGGGGCTCGCAGATACGCAGTATTTT
TRBV21-1,TRBJ2-5,.,.,CASSKEGDSGEPVGTAVQETQYF,TGTGCCAGCAGCAAAGAAGGCGACTCTGGGGAACCGGTGGGGACAGCCGTGCAAGAGACCCAGTACTTC
TRBV6-2/TRBV6-3,TRBJ2-5,.,TRBD1,CASSPLTGPQETQYF,TGTGCCAGCAGTCCCCTGACAGGGCCCCAAGAGACCCAGTACTTC
TRBV4-3,TRBJ2-3,.,.,CASSQDMTRTDTQYF,TGCGCCAGCAGCCAAGATATGACTCGTACAGATACGCAGTATTTT
TRBV6-2/TRBV6-3,TRBJ2-6,.,.,CASSYAGLTSGANVLTF,TGTGCCAGCAGTTATGCGGGGCTCACGTCCGGGGCCAACGTCCTGACTTTC